This is a list of T cell receptor beta chains from one sample in a study of blood T cell repertoires in COVID-19. The method was immunoSEQ multiplex PCR; TCRdb's version includes in-frame clones alone and lacks a portion of them. The sample holds 70,000 to 95,000 clones, 80% to 90% seen once. Sequencing was performed on peripheral blood. The receptors stem from a human donor in a cohort sampled during active COVID-19. Both conserved end residues are part of each CDR3. The D gene is left open where the match is weak. Only some rows state a clone size, as once, few, many or a class for expanded clones.

v_gene,abundance,len,d_gene,j_gene,CDR3nt,CDR3aa
TRBV3-1/TRBV3-2,few,16,-,TRBJ1-4,TGTGCCAGCAGCCAAGGGACTAGACGGTATAATGAAAAACTGTTTTTT,CASSQGTRRYNEKLFF
TRBV28,-,13,-,TRBJ1-1,TGTGCCAGCATCAACACAGGGAACACTGAAGCTTTCTTT,CASINTGNTEAFF
TRBV7-9,few,15,-,TRBJ1-5,TGTGCCAGCAGCTTAGGTGCAGGAAGCAATCAGCCCCAGCATTTT,CASSLGAGSNQPQHF
TRBV7-9,-,15,-,TRBJ1-6,TGTGCCAGCAGCCCTCTGGGGATGGAGGGTTCACCCCTCCACTTT,CASSPLGMEGSPLHF
TRBV2,-,12,TRBD1,TRBJ1-2,TGTGCCAGTGGCGACAGGGGCTATGGCTACACCTTC,CASGDRGYGYTF
TRBV6-2/TRBV6-3,-,16,-,TRBJ2-7,TGTGCCAGCAGTTCCATGACAAGAGCCAACTCCTACGAGCAGTACTTC,CASSSMTRANSYEQYF
TRBV18,-,14,-,TRBJ2-5,TGTGCCAGCTCACCAGCGGGCAGCCAAGAGACCCAGTACTTC,CASSPAGSQETQYF
TRBV6-1,-,16,-,TRBJ1-2,TGTGCCAGCAGTGAAGCGCTGTTGGGGACAAAGACTGGCTACACCTTC,CASSEALLGTKTGYTF
TRBV11-2,-,14,-,TRBJ2-7,TGTGCCAGCAGCCAACGGACAGATACCTACGAGCAGTACTTC,CASSQRTDTYEQYF
TRBV6-1,many,15,TRBD1,TRBJ1-3,TGTGCCAGCAGTGAATGGGACAGGGCTGGAAACACCATATATTTT,CASSEWDRAGNTIYF
TRBV7-9,once,18,-,TRBJ2-2,TGTGCCAGCAGCTTAGCTCCCGGACTGAAAAATGACGCCGGGGAGCTGTTTTTT,CASSLAPGLKNDAGELFF
TRBV2,-,14,TRBD1,TRBJ2-7,TGTGCCAGCAGTGCACCGGGACAGTGGAGCGAGCAGTACTTC,CASSAPGQWSEQYF
TRBV19,few,12,-,TRBJ2-1,TGTGCCACGGGACTTACCTACAATGAGCAGTTCTTC,CATGLTYNEQFF
TRBV7-2,few,12,-,TRBJ1-1,TGTGCCAGCAGCAGTGTCCTATCTGAAGCTTTCTTT,CASSSVLSEAFF
TRBV6-5,-,13,TRBD1,TRBJ2-1,TGTGCCAGCAGGCCCGGACAGGGTGATGAGCAGTTCTTC,CASRPGQGDEQFF
TRBV9,-,15,-,TRBJ1-2,TGTGCCAGCAGCCCCCAGGCGGGGGGAAGGTATGGCTACACCTTC,CASSPQAGGRYGYTF
TRBV19,few,20,TRBD1,TRBJ1-1,TGTGCCAGTAGTATAGATCTATCCTGGGATTTCGGGACAGAGAACACTGAAGCTTTCTTT,CASSIDLSWDFGTENTEAFF
TRBV9,-,14,-,TRBJ2-1,TGTGCCAGCAGCACCCAGGCAGTGAGTTATGAGCAGTTCTTC,CASSTQAVSYEQFF
TRBV19,-,15,TRBD1,TRBJ1-2,TGTGCCAGTAGTATGCCGGGGACAGGACCTTATGGCTACACCTTC,CASSMPGTGPYGYTF
TRBV5-5,-,16,-,TRBJ1-1,TGTGCCAGCAGCTTGGATGTCAGAACCATGAACACTGAAGCTTTCTTT,CASSLDVRTMNTEAFF
TRBV7-9,once,14,-,TRBJ2-2,TGTGCCAGCAGCCGGTTGTCCCTCACCGGGGAGCTGTTTTTT,CASSRLSLTGELFF
TRBV19,once,15,-,TRBJ1-1,TGTGCCAGTAGTATACAGCCCAGGGGTCACACTGAAGCTTTCTTT,CASSIQPRGHTEAFF
TRBV2,-,14,-,TRBJ1-5,TGTGCCAGCAGTGAGACAGTTAGCAATCAGCCCCAGCATTTT,CASSETVSNQPQHF
TRBV6-5,-,12,TRBD1,TRBJ2-7,TGTGCCAGCAGTCAGGGACAGAACGAGCAGTACTTC,CASSQGQNEQYF
TRBV5-1,-,15,TRBD2,TRBJ2-3,TGCGCCAGCAGCGATGGACTAGCGGGGACAGATACGCAGTATTTT,CASSDGLAGTDTQYF
TRBV27,-,14,-,TRBJ1-2,TGTGCCAGCAGTTTATCCGTGGGGGCGCTTGGCTACACCTTC,CASSLSVGALGYTF
TRBV6-5,-,14,-,TRBJ1-3,TGTGCCAGCACCAACGACAGGTTCGGAAACACCATATATTTT,CASTNDRFGNTIYF
TRBV18,-,15,TRBD1,TRBJ1-4,TGTGCCAGCTCACCACCCGGTTCAGGGGGTGAAAAACTGTTTTTT,CASSPPGSGGEKLFF
TRBV4-3,-,14,TRBD1,TRBJ1-4,TGCGCCAGCAGCCAAGATTGGACAGGGGGAAAACTGTTTTTT,CASSQDWTGGKLFF
TRBV18,-,13,-,TRBJ2-5,TGTGCCAGCGCTACAGGAATCCAAGAGACCCAGTACTTC,CASATGIQETQYF
TRBV2,few,14,-,TRBJ2-2,TGTGCCAGCAGTGGACAGGCCAACACCGGGGAGCTGTTTTTT,CASSGQANTGELFF
TRBV7-2,once,14,-,TRBJ1-6,TGTGCCAGCACCTCACGGGGGATGAATTCACCCCTCCACTTT,CASTSRGMNSPLHF
TRBV19,-,19,TRBD1,TRBJ2-3,TGTGCCAGTAGTACACGAGGGACAGGGGCGTCTGGTAGCACAGATACGCAGTATTTT,CASSTRGTGASGSTDTQYF
TRBV28,-,16,TRBD2,TRBJ2-7,TGTGCCAGCAGTTTGGCTAGCGGGAGTCGGTCTGGGGAGCAGTACTTC,CASSLASGSRSGEQYF
TRBV9,-,15,-,TRBJ2-2,TGTGCCAGCAGCGTTTCTCCGGGGAACACCGGGGAGCTGTTTTTT,CASSVSPGNTGELFF